A selection of T cell receptor beta chains follows, all from one sample in a study of shared clonotypes between healthy human individuals. Assay: immunoSEQ multiplex PCR; the TCRdb copy retains only in-frame clones and omits some. The sample lists more than 2 million clones, about 94% seen once, with 0.85% to 1.2% in the top ten. The sequencing input was naive CD8+ T cells sorted from blood. All receptors derive from a young man in good health. The CDR3 runs from the conserved cysteine through the conserved F or W. The D gene is left open where the match is weak. For some rows the clone size is stated as once, few or many, or as a class when expanded; others skip it.

TGCGCCAGCAGGGTAGGGGCAGATACGCAGTATTTT CASRVGADTQYF TRBJ2-3 NA TRBV5-1 NA
TGTGCCAGCAGTTTATTTCCGGGAGGCCTCTACGAGCAGTACTTC CASSLFPGGLYEQYF TRBJ2-7 NA TRBV27 TRBD2
TGTGCCAGCAGTCCTGGGACAGGGGGCACCGGGGAGCTGTTTTTT CASSPGTGGTGELFF TRBJ2-2 NA TRBV27 TRBD1
TGTGCTAGCAGCTTAGCGGTTTCAAAAGTTAACACCGGGGAGCTGTTTTTT CASSLAVSKVNTGELFF TRBJ2-2 NA TRBV7-7 NA
TGTGCCAGCAGCGTATCTGGGTATAGCGGGGAGCTGTTTTTT CASSVSGYSGELFF TRBJ2-2 NA TRBV9 NA
TGTGCCAGCAGCCGTAAGAGTAGCGGGGGAAACACCGGGGAGCTGTTTTTT CASSRKSSGGNTGELFF TRBJ2-2 NA TRBV7-6 TRBD2
TGTGCCAGCAGCGACTCGCCCCCGTCTTTAACAGGGGGCTTAAACTATGGCTACACCTTC CASSDSPPSLTGGLNYGYTF TRBJ1-2 NA TRBV5-8 TRBD1
TGCGCCAGCAGCTTGGGACAGGGTGGAGCAACTAATGAAAAACTGTTTTTT CASSLGQGGATNEKLFF TRBJ1-4 NA TRBV5-1 TRBD1
TGTGCCAGCAGCTTAGGAGAAGTAGCTCTGAACACTGAAGCTTTCTTT CASSLGEVALNTEAFF TRBJ1-1 NA TRBV13 NA
TGTGCCAGTCTAGCCGTTAGCACAGATACGCAGTATTTT CASLAVSTDTQYF TRBJ2-3 once TRBV27 NA
TGTGCCAGCAGCGAAGGGACAGACAACTACGAGCAGTACTTC CASSEGTDNYEQYF TRBJ2-7 NA TRBV7-6 TRBD1
TGCGCCAGCAGCCCCCTGGGGGGTGAAAAACTGTTTTTT CASSPLGGEKLFF TRBJ1-4 NA TRBV4-1 NA
TGTGCCAGCAGCCCTGGACAGGGGAATGAAAAACTGTTTTTT CASSPGQGNEKLFF TRBJ1-4 NA TRBV5-8 TRBD1
TGTGCCAGCACCTCCCCCGGAAGGGGTTACGAGCAGTACTTC CASTSPGRGYEQYF TRBJ2-7 once TRBV28 NA
TGTGCCTGGTCGTTTGGTCTCGATGAGCAGTTCTTC CAWSFGLDEQFF TRBJ2-1 NA TRBV30 NA
TGTGCCAGCAGCGTATACGGGGGAGAAGAAGAGCAGTTCTTC CASSVYGGEEEQFF TRBJ2-1 NA TRBV9 NA
TGTGCCAGCAGCAAAAGGCTAATCCCCGGGGAGCTGTTTTTT CASSKRLIPGELFF TRBJ2-2 NA TRBV21-1 NA
TGTGCCAGCTCACCAGCCGGAGAGGGCATCGGGGAGCTGTTTTTT CASSPAGEGIGELFF TRBJ2-2 once TRBV18 NA
TGTGCCAGCAGCGGTTGGGACTCCGTTGAGACCCAGTACTTC CASSGWDSVETQYF TRBJ2-5 NA TRBV9 NA
TGTGCCAGCAGTTCACAGGAAGAGACCCAGTACTTC CASSSQEETQYF TRBJ2-5 NA TRBV6-6 NA
TGTGCCAGCAGCGTAGTTGGGAGCTCCTACGAGCAGTACTTC CASSVVGSSYEQYF TRBJ2-7 NA TRBV9 NA
TGCGCCAGCAGCCCCTGGGTCGGTGGAGGGACAGATACGCAGTATTTT CASSPWVGGGTDTQYF TRBJ2-3 NA TRBV5-1 NA
TGTGCCAGCAGTTGGAGCTATACCTACGAGCAGTACTTC CASSWSYTYEQYF TRBJ2-7 NA TRBV27 NA
TGTGCCAGCAGCCCCCGGACAGAAGCCCCCGAGCAGTACTTC CASSPRTEAPEQYF TRBJ2-7 once TRBV9 NA
TGTGCCAGCAGCTTAGGGCGGGGGGGCCTTGATGAGCAGTTCTTC CASSLGRGGLDEQFF TRBJ2-1 once TRBV13 TRBD2
TGTGCCAGCAGTTTTGAGATTAACTACGAGCAGTACTTC CASSFEINYEQYF TRBJ2-7 NA TRBV6-5 NA
TGTGCCTGGAGTTCCGGGACTAGTTATGAGCAGTTCTTC CAWSSGTSYEQFF TRBJ2-1 NA TRBV30 TRBD2
TGTGCCAGCAGCTCCCTTGGAGGAAGCAATCAGCCCCAGCATTTT CASSSLGGSNQPQHF TRBJ1-5 NA TRBV11-2 NA
TGTGCCAGTAGTATTGGAGGGGAGAATTCACCCCTCCACTTT CASSIGGENSPLHF TRBJ1-6 NA TRBV19 NA
TGTGCCAGCATAGACAGGGCCCTAAATCAGCCCCAGCATTTT CASIDRALNQPQHF TRBJ1-5 NA TRBV28 TRBD1
TGCGCCAGCAGCCAAAGGCGGACTAGCGGGAGCCACGAGCAGTACTTC CASSQRRTSGSHEQYF TRBJ2-7 NA TRBV4-1 TRBD2
TGTGCCAGCGGTCCTCCCCCGGACACTGAAGCTTTCTTT CASGPPPDTEAFF TRBJ1-1 NA TRBV5-8 NA
TGCGCCAGCTCGACAGGGCCCTCCTACAATGAGCAGTTCTTC CASSTGPSYNEQFF TRBJ2-1 NA TRBV5-1 TRBD1
TGTGCCAGCAGTTACGAAGACCCCTATGGCTACACCTTC CASSYEDPYGYTF TRBJ1-2 NA TRBV6-6 NA
TGTGCCAGCAGCCTCCATAGCGGGAACGACCCAGATACGCAGTATTTT CASSLHSGNDPDTQYF TRBJ2-3 NA TRBV27 TRBD2
TGCGCCAGCAGCCACTCGCCGGGAGACAACATTCAGTACTTC CASSHSPGDNIQYF TRBJ2-4 once TRBV4-1 NA
TGCGCCAGCAGCCAAATAGCCGGGGAGCTGTTTTTT CASSQIAGELFF TRBJ2-2 once TRBV4-3 NA
TGCGCCAGCAGCCAAGATGACAGGACAGCTAACTATGGCTACACCTTC CASSQDDRTANYGYTF TRBJ1-2 NA TRBV4-3 NA
TGTGCCAGCAGCTTAGTGACGGAATCCTACGAGCAGTACTTC CASSLVTESYEQYF TRBJ2-7 once TRBV7-9 NA
TGTGCCAGCAGCTTGGGCCTAAACACTGAAGCTTTCTTT CASSLGLNTEAFF TRBJ1-1 NA TRBV5-6 NA
TGTGCCAGCAGTCAACTGGGGGATGAAAAACTGTTTTTT CASSQLGDEKLFF TRBJ1-4 NA TRBV27 NA
TGTGCCAGCAGTGAGGGGGGGCCTCATTCACCCCTCCACTTT CASSEGGPHSPLHF TRBJ1-6 once TRBV25-1 NA
TGTGCCAGTAGTATACTGGGCGAGAGCTCCGGGGAGCTGTTTTTT CASSILGESSGELFF TRBJ2-2 NA TRBV19 NA
TGCGCCAGCAGCTTGCTAGCGGGGGGGCAAGAGACCCAGTACTTC CASSLLAGGQETQYF TRBJ2-5 NA TRBV5-1 TRBD2
TGTGCCAGCAGTTTCGACAGTGGGCACTACACCTTC CASSFDSGHYTF TRBJ1-2 NA TRBV27 NA
TGCGCCAGTGGGGGACAGGGACTCACCGGGGAGCTGTTTTTT CASGGQGLTGELFF TRBJ2-2 NA TRBV4-1 TRBD1
TGTGCCAGCAGCCCCGGGGGGGCTAGCTCCTACGAGCAGTACTTC CASSPGGASSYEQYF TRBJ2-7 NA TRBV9 TRBD2
TGTGCCAGTACGGGGTCAGGCTTTTCTGGCTACACCTTC CASTGSGFSGYTF TRBJ1-2 once TRBV19 NA
TGTGCCAGCAGTGCACCGGGACAGGGTGCTTATAGCAATCAGCCCCAGCATTTT CASSAPGQGAYSNQPQHF TRBJ1-5 once TRBV6-1 TRBD1
TGTGCCAGCTCCTACAGTGAGGGGGCCACCTACGAGCAGTACTTC CASSYSEGATYEQYF TRBJ2-7 NA TRBV18 TRBD1